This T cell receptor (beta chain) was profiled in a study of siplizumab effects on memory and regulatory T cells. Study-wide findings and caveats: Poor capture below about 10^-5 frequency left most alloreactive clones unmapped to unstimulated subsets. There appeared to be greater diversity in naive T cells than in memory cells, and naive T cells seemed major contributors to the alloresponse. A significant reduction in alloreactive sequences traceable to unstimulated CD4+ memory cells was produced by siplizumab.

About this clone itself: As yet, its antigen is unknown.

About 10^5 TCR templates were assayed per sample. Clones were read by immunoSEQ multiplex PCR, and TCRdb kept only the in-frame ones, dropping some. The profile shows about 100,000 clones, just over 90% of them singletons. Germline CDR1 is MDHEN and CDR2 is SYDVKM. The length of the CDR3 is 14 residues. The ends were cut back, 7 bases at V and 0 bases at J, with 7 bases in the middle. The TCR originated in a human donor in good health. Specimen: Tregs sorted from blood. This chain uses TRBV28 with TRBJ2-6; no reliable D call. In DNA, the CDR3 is TGTGCCAGCACGCCAGACTCTGGGGCCAACGTCCTGACTTTC. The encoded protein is CASTPDSGANVLTF. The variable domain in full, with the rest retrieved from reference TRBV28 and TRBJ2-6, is DVKVTQSSRYLVKRTGEKVFLECVQDMDHENMFWYRQDPGLGLRLIYFSYDVKMKEKGDIPEGYSVSREKKERFSLILESASTNQTSMYLCASTPDSGANVLTFGAGSRLTVL.